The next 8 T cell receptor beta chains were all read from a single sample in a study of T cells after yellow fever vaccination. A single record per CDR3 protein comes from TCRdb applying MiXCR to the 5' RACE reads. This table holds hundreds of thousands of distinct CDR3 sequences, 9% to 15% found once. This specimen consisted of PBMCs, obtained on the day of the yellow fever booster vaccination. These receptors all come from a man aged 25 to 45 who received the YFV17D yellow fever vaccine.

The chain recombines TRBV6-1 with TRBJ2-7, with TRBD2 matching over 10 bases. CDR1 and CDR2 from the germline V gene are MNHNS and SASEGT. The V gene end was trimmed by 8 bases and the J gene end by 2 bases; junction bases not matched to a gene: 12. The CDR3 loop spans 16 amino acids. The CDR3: CASGSGRAIAAYEQYF. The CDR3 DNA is TGTGCCAGCGGGAGCGGGAGGGCCATTGCGGCCTACGAGCAGTACTTC.

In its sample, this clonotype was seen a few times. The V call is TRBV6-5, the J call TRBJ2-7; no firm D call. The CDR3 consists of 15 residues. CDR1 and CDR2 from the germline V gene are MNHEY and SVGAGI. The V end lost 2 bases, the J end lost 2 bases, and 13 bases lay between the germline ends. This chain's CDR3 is CASSYGRVGPYEQYF. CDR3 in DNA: TGTGCCAGCAGTTACGGGCGAGTGGGCCCCTACGAGCAGTACTTC.

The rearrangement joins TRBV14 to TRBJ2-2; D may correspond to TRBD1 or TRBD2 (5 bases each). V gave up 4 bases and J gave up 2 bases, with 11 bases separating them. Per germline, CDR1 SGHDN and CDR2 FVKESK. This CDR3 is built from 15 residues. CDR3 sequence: CASSRGNSNTGELFF. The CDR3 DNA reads TGTGCCAGCAGCCGGGGGAACAGCAACACCGGGGAGCTGTTTTTT.

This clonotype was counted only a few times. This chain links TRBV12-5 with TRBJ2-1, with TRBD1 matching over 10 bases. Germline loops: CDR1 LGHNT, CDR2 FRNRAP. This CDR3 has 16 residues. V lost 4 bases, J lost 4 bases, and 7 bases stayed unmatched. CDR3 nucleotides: TGTGCTAGTGGTTACGCCCGGGACAGGGGTTACAATGAGCAGTTCTTC. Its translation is CASGYARDRGYNEQFF.

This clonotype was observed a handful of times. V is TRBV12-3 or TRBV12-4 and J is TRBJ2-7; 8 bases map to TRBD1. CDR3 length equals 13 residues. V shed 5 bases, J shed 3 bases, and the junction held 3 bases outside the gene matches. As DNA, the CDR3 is TGTGCCAGCAGTGACACAGGGGGCTACGAGCAGTACTTC. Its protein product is CASSDTGGYEQYF.

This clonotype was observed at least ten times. The CDR3 nucleotides are TGTGCCAGCAGGCACCGGACTAGTTATGAGCAGTTCTTC. It is translated as CASRHRTSYEQFF. V usage is TRBV25-1 and J usage is TRBJ2-1, with 7 positions matching TRBD2. The V and J ends lost 6 bases and 8 bases, in that order; junction bases with no gene match: 7. CDR1 is MGHDK and CDR2 is SYGVNS in the germline V gene. The CDR3 sequence is 13 residues long. The whole variable domain, filled in from reference TRBV25-1 and TRBJ2-1, reads EADIYQTPRYLVIGTGKKITLECSQTMGHDKMYWYQQDPGMELHLIHYSYGVNSTEKGDLSSESTVSRIRTEHFPLTLESARPSHTSQYLCASRHRTSYEQFFGPGTRLTVL.

The CDR3 DNA sequence: TGCGCCAGCAGTGAGTCTACCGGGGAGCTGTTTTTT. Its protein is CASSESTGELFF. V is TRBV10-1 and J is TRBJ2-2; D is undetermined. The germline V gene has CDR1 WNHNN and CDR2 SYGVQD (reference sequence). The CDR3 consists of 12 residues. Trimming left V 0 bases short and J 5 bases short, with 1 base between.

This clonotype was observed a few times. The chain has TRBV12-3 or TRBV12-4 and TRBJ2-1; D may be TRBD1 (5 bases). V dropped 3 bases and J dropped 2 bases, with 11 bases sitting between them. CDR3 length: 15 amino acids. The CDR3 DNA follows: TGTGCCAGCAGTTTTCCAGGGTCCGCCTACAATGAGCAGTTCTTC. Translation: CASSFPGSAYNEQFF.